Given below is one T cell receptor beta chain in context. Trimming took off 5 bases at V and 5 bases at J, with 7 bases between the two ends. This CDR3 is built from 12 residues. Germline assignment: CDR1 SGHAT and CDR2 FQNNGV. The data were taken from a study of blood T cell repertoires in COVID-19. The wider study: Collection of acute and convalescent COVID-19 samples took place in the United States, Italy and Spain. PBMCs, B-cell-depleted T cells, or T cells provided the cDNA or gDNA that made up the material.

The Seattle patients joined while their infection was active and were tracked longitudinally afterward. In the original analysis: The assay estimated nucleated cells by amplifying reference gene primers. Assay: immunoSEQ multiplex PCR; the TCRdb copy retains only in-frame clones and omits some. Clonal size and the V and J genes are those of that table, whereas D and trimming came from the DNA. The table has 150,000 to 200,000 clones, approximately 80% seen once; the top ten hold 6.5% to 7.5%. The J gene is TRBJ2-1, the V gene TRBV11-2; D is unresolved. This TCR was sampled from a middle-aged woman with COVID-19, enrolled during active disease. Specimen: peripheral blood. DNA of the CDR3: TGTGCCAGCAGCCCCAGTAACAATGAGCAGTTCTTC. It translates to CASSPSNNEQFF.